This TCR beta chain was retrieved from a study of HIV-infected patients and healthy controls. Follow-up blood was drawn about 14 weeks, roughly three months, after antiretroviral therapy began. Whole blood was used without fractionation, so all unsorted peripheral T cells were included. At least ten counts were recorded for this clonotype. The library was built for alpha chains, so this beta chain is an off-target read and its size means little. Alpha and beta constant-region primers primed reverse transcription of around 500 ng RNA. Alpha and beta chain libraries were made separately by chain-specific third strand synthesis with multiplexing indices. Each CDR3 protein is one row after TCRdb ran MiXCR on the 5' RACE reads. In the table there are 7,900 or so distinct CDR3 sequences, 6.5% to 7.5% of which are singletons. The clonotype comes from an adult with HIV infection. Sequencing was performed on blood, taken during antiretroviral therapy.

CDR3 nucleotide sequence: TGTGCCAGCAGTGAGGTGGAGACCACCGGGGAGCTGTTTTTT. Its translation: CASSEVETTGELFF. This chain connects TRBV2 to TRBJ2-2; D uncertain. Trimming left V 3 bases short and J 4 bases short, with 9 bases between. Germline lookup yields CDR1 SNHLY and CDR2 FYNNEI. This CDR3 has 14 amino acids.